This T cell receptor (beta chain) was recovered during a study of graft-versus-host responses after intestinal transplantation. Whole-study context: Uniformly, recipients were administered anti-thymocyte globulin induction with subsequent tacrolimus and steroids for 2 to 3 years.

About this clone: Its antigen is not identified.

Sequencing was performed with immunoSEQ multiplex PCR; in TCRdb, only in-frame clones are kept and a portion is missing. The data contain 30,000 to 50,000 clones, over 90% of them singletons. This specimen consisted of unstimulated CD8+ T cells sorted from spleen or lymph node cells, obtained before transplant. This receptor was identified in a human donor who was the organ donor for an intestinal transplant.

The CDR3 reads CASTGGGFYGYTF. Here the CDR3 DNA reads TGTGCCAGCACGGGGGGGGGCTTCTATGGCTACACCTTC. The gene calls are TRBV6-5 and TRBJ1-2; a possible D gene is TRBD1 (6 bases). Per the germline V gene, CDR1 is MNHEY and CDR2 is SVGAGI. The CDR3 has 13 residues. Trimming shortened V by 7 bases and J by 4 bases, and 13 bases separated the two germline ends.